Shown below are 10 T cell receptor beta chains from a single sample sequenced in a study of T cells in Graves' hyperthyroidism and ophthalmopathy. Researchers amplified the TCR beta CDR3 regions from RNA transcripts. HTBI primers were used for first-round RT-PCR of the TCR CDR3. TCRdb independently ran MiXCR on the multiplex PCR reads; one entry per CDR3 protein. The table lists 300,000 to 500,000 distinct CDR3 sequences, around 15% of them singletons, with over 25% in the top ten. Sequencing was carried out using blood. Receptors were obtained from a man in his fifties or sixties with Graves' ophthalmopathy.

This clonotype was picked up many times. V and J are TRBV30 and TRBJ1-5; D is uncertain. Trimming left V 4 bases short and J 4 bases short, with 8 bases between. Germline V gene data show CDR1 as GTSNPN and CDR2 as SVGIG (reference sequence). The length of the CDR3 is 12 residues. The CDR3 here is CAWNTGNQPQHF. The CDR3 DNA follows: TGTGCCTGGAATACGGGGAATCAGCCCCAGCATTTT.

This clonotype was seen repeatedly, ten times or more. The chain couples TRBV7-6 to TRBJ2-3; maybe TRBD2 (5 bases). Germline V lookup: CDR1 SGHVS, CDR2 FNYEAQ. The length of the CDR3 is 15 residues. Trimming cost V 1 base and J 5 bases, with 13 bases left between them. The CDR3 spells CASSLEVGDGDTQYF. The CDR3 coding sequence is TGTGCCAGCAGCTTAGAGGTGGGAGACGGAGATACGCAGTATTTT.

This clonotype came up many times. This rearrangement joins TRBV5-1 to TRBJ2-3; 7 bases agree with TRBD1. The V gene end was trimmed by 4 bases and the J gene end by 10 bases; junction bases not matched to a gene: 12. This CDR3 spans 14 amino acids. From germline, CDR1 is SGHRS and CDR2 YFSETQ. CDR3 DNA: TGCGCCAGCAGCGGACAGGCTGGGGGTCAGGCGCAGTATTTT. This sequence encodes CASSGQAGGQAQYF.

This clonotype has ten or more counts. This rearrangement joins TRBV6-5 to TRBJ2-7, with 7 bases aligning to TRBD2. Unmatched junction bases numbered 24, after V lost 6 bases and J lost 4 bases. The CDR3 totals 19 residues. CDR1 and CDR2 (germline): MNHEY, SVGAGI. The CDR3 nucleotides are TGTGCCAGCAGGCTTCAACATAGACTAGCTTTTAGGTTGGATTACGAGCAGTACTTC. Translation gives CASRLQHRLAFRLDYEQYF.

The sample holds many counts of this clonotype. This rearrangement joins TRBV20-1 to TRBJ2-1, with TRBD2 identical over 10 bases. The germline V gene has CDR1 DFQATT and CDR2 SNEGSKA (reference sequence). J gave up 7 bases and V 3 bases, and 9 bases lay outside the gene matches. The CDR3 is made up of 15 amino acids. The DNA of the CDR3 is TGCAGTGCTAGGATCGGAGCGGGAGGGAGGAATGAGCAGTTCTTC. Its translation: CSARIGAGGRNEQFF.

This clonotype was recorded many times. The chain links TRBV14 to TRBJ2-1; D perhaps matches TRBD1 (6 bases). Germline V gene sequence: CDR1 SGHDN, CDR2 FVKESK. This CDR3 has 15 residues. Trimming cost V 4 bases and J 8 bases, with 18 bases left between them. DNA for the CDR3: TGTGCCAGCAGCCGAGAGACAGGTTGGGATGATGAGCAGTTCTTC. Protein sequence: CASSRETGWDDEQFF.

The chain links TRBV19 to TRBJ2-5; TRBD1 aligns across 7 bases. This CDR3 contains 13 residues. V trimming: 7 bases; J trimming: 5 bases; junction bases outside the gene matches: 7. Germline CDR1 LNHDA, CDR2 SQIVND (reference sequence). The CDR3 DNA follows: TGTGCCAGTAAGTCGGACAGGTTGGAGACCCAGTACTTC. Its translation is CASKSDRLETQYF. Based on the CDR3 plus reference TRBV19 and TRBJ2-5, the full variable domain is DGGITQSPKYLFRKEGQNVTLSCEQNLNHDAMYWYRQDPGQGLRLIYYSQIVNDFQKGDIAEGYSVSREKKESFPLTVTSAQKNPTAFYLCASKSDRLETQYFGPGTRLLVL.

This clonotype was seen a handful of times. This rearrangement joins TRBV19 to TRBJ2-1; 10 positions match TRBD2. J was trimmed by 9 bases and V by 5 bases; bases with no gene match: 7. CDR3 length: 14 amino acids. CDR1 is LNHDA and CDR2 is SQIVND in the germline V gene (reference sequence). CDR3 residues: CASSETSGFVEQFF. The CDR3 DNA reads as TGTGCCAGTAGTGAGACTAGCGGGTTTGTTGAGCAGTTCTTC.

This clonotype was detected a few times. The chain uses TRBV5-1 and TRBJ2-2, with 9 bases aligning to TRBD2. Germline-derived CDR1 and CDR2 are SGHRS and YFSETQ. CDR3 length: 14 residues. V shed 5 bases and J 5 bases; nucleotides not matched to a gene: 4. The CDR3 sequence: CASSASGTTGELFF. For the CDR3, the DNA is TGCGCCAGCAGTGCTAGCGGGACAACCGGGGAGCTGTTTTTT.

V usage is TRBV30 and J usage is TRBJ1-1, with D possibly being TRBD1 (5 bases). Trimming stripped 5 bases from V and 5 bases from J, with 12 bases between. The CDR3 is 12 residues long. Germline V gives CDR1 GTSNPN, CDR2 SVGIG (reference sequence). CDR3 DNA: TGTGCCTGGGGGCCCGGGGGGACTGAAGCTTTCTTT. This encodes CAWGPGGTEAFF.